A single sample gave rise to the 27 T cell receptor beta chains below, sequenced in a study of breast tumors, draining lymph nodes, adjacent tissues. TCRdb re-derived calls from the multiplex PCR reads in MiXCR, one entry per CDR3 protein. This repertoire shows some 130,000 distinct CDR3 sequences, around 20% found once; its top ten account for more than 2.5%. Axillary draining lymph nodes of breast cancer patients supplied the node samples. The specimen was axillary lymph node tissue. The receptors come from a female donor with breast cancer. Some clones in this sample may be carry-over from other donors' samples.

On this clonotype itself: A much more abundant neighbour one base away suggests this may be a read error. The chain is built from TRBV9 and TRBJ1-4; the match to TRBD1 covers 7 bases. This CDR3 region has 16 residues. The germline gives CDR1 SGDLS, CDR2 YYNGEE. Here the CDR3 DNA reads TGTGCCAGCAGCGTAGGCGGGGACAGAGATAATGAAAGACTGTTTTTT. Protein: CASSVGGDRDNERLFF. Full variable domain (outside the CDR3, taken from reference TRBV9 and TRBJ1-4): DSGVTQTPKHLITATGQRVTLRCSPRSGDLSVYWYQQSLDQGLQFLIQYYNGEERAKGNILERFSAQQFPDLHSELNLSSLELGDSALYFCASSVGGDRDNERLFFGSGTQLSVL.

On this clonotype: Because it lacks the conserved phenylalanine or tryptophan at the end, this CDR3 is likely a read error. V is TRBV25-1 and J is TRBJ2-2; 8 bases are a match to TRBD1. The CDR3 runs to 14 residues. Per germline, CDR1 MGHDK and CDR2 SYGVNS. With V trimmed by 7 bases and J by 3 bases, 4 bases remained unmatched. CDR3: CASIQGGDTGELFS. As DNA, the CDR3 is TGTGCCAGCATACAGGGGGGTGACACCGGGGAGCTGTTTTCT.

This clonotype was detected many times. The DNA of the CDR3 is TGTGCCAGCAACGTTGGAGCCCTACCACCGTTCTTC. The encoded protein is CASNVGALPPFF. J is TRBJ2-1 and V is TRBV5-4; D not certain. The V gene's germline CDR1 is SGHNT and CDR2 YYREEE (reference sequence). V was pared by 6 bases and J by 15 bases, with 19 bases between. This CDR3 has 12 residues.

This clonotype has just a few counts. The chain joins TRBV3-1 to TRBJ2-1; D may match TRBD1 or TRBD2 (6 bases each). V was shortened by 4 bases and J by 6 bases, with 10 bases between the two germline ends. CDR3 length equals 13 residues. Germline V gene data show CDR1 as LGHDT and CDR2 as YNNKEL (reference sequence). CDR3 sequence: CASSRRGSNEQFF. The CDR3 DNA reads as TGTGCCAGCAGCCGGAGGGGGTCCAATGAGCAGTTCTTC.

A remark on this clonotype: This may be a read error: a much more frequent sequence differs by one nucleotide. The rearrangement uses TRBV14 and TRBJ1-4; 7 bases align to TRBD1. CDR1 is SGHDN, CDR2 FVKESK, per germline. This CDR3 has 13 residues. CDR3 in DNA: TGTGCCGGCAGCCACGGGACAGTTGAAAAACTGTTTTTT. It codes for CAGSHGTVEKLFF.

About this clonotype: At one end the junction does not follow the germline gene, possibly because of a read error. The rearrangement links TRBV5-5 to TRBJ2-2; D might be TRBD2 (5 bases). Germline V gene sequence: CDR1 SGHKS, CDR2 YYEKEE (reference sequence). The CDR3 is made up of 15 amino acids. The CDR3 DNA sequence: TGTGTCAGCAGCTTGAGTGCGGCGAACACCGGGGAGCTGCTTTTT. Translation: CVSSLSAANTGELLF.

This clonotype was counted at least ten times. The genes are TRBV19 and TRBJ2-1; tentative D call: TRBD1 (5 bases). CDR3 length: 13 amino acids. Trimming left V 5 bases short and J 7 bases short, with 12 bases between. CDR1 is LNHDA and CDR2 is SQIVND in the germline V gene (reference sequence). Here the CDR3 reads CASSQPRTNEQFF. The CDR3 nucleotides are TGTGCCAGTAGTCAACCACGGACAAATGAGCAGTTCTTC. Full variable domain (remainder filled in from reference TRBV19 and TRBJ2-1): DGGITQSPKYLFRKEGQNVTLSCEQNLNHDAMYWYRQDPGQGLRLIYYSQIVNDFQKGDIAEGYSVSREKKESFPLTVTSAQKNPTAFYLCASSQPRTNEQFFGPGTRLTVL.

This clonotype has at least ten counts. The rearrangement links TRBV2 to TRBJ2-3; TRBD2 matches at 9 bases. Germline loops: CDR1 SNHLY, CDR2 FYNNEI. Trimming cost V 2 bases and J 4 bases; bases outside gene matches: 10. The CDR3 consists of 17 residues. The CDR3 protein is CASSEWYSGSLADTQYF. CDR3 bases: TGTGCCAGCAGTGAATGGTATAGCGGGAGCTTGGCAGATACGCAGTATTTT.

This clonotype was picked up many times. The rearrangement uses TRBV19 and TRBJ2-3; D is perhaps TRBD2 (5 bases). The CDR3 loop spans 15 amino acids. Trimming left V 2 bases short and J 0 bases short, with 9 bases between. Germline assignment: CDR1 LNHDA and CDR2 SQIVND (reference sequence). CDR3 sequence: CASSIMGASTDTQYF. The CDR3 DNA follows: TGTGCCAGTAGTATAATGGGAGCGAGCACAGATACGCAGTATTTT.

This clonotype came up many times. The chain has TRBV27 and TRBJ2-7; 8 bases match TRBD1. The trim removed 4 bases at V and 0 bases at J, leaving 5 bases unmatched. Germline-derived CDR1 and CDR2 are MNHEY and SMNVEV (reference sequence). This CDR3 contains 15 residues. CDR3 in DNA: TGTGCCAGCAGTTACGACAGGGGCCCCTCCTACGAGCAGTACTTC. It translates to CASSYDRGPSYEQYF.

This clonotype was counted only a few times. The V call is TRBV25-1, the J call TRBJ1-2, with D perhaps matching TRBD1 (5 bases). Trimming removed 3 bases at V and 6 bases at J, with 11 bases between. This CDR3 has 13 amino acids. CDR1 and CDR2 from the germline V gene are MGHDK and SYGVNS. CDR3: CASSEAGRDGYTF. Written as DNA, the CDR3 is TGTGCCAGCAGTGAGGCAGGGAGGGATGGCTACACCTTC.

This clonotype was detected many times. The chain carries TRBV6-1 and TRBJ2-1; TRBD1 matches 10 bases. Trimming removed 8 bases from V and 4 bases from J; junction bases left unmatched: 14. CDR1 is MNHNS, CDR2 SASEGT, per germline. The CDR3 totals 17 residues. The CDR3 sequence: CASGGTGVSDPYNEQFF. The CDR3 coding sequence is TGTGCCAGCGGGGGGACAGGGGTCTCCGACCCATACAATGAGCAGTTCTTC.

This clonotype has a count of ten or more. This chain connects TRBV30 to TRBJ1-2; no clear D gene. The length of the CDR3 is 11 residues. Between the trimmed V and J ends, which lost 1 base and 8 bases, there was a span of 8 bases. Germline-derived CDR1 and CDR2 are GTSNPN and SVGIG (reference sequence). In DNA, the CDR3 is TGTGCCTGGAGTGCTAGTCGGGGCTACACCTTC. This gives the protein CAWSASRGYTF. The entire variable domain, with the rest obtained from reference TRBV30 and TRBJ1-2, is as follows: SQTIHQWPATLVQPVGSPLSLECTVEGTSNPNLYWYRQAAGRGLQLLFYSVGIGQISSEVPQNLSASRPQDRQFILSSKKLLLSDSGFYLCAWSASRGYTFGSGTRLTVV.

Details on this clonotype: A much larger clone lies one base from this, so it may be a read error. The rearrangement joins TRBV29-1 to TRBJ2-2, with 9 bases that match TRBD1. The length of the CDR3 is 13 residues. Germline CDR1 is SQVTM and CDR2 is ANQGSEA. CDR3 sequence reads: CSAPGQGTGEPFF. The CDR3 nucleotides are TGCAGCGCCCCGGGACAGGGAACCGGGGAGCCGTTTTTT.

Worth noting for this clonotype: A clone one base away is much larger, so this may be a read error. The chain joins TRBV14 to TRBJ2-2; 10 positions match TRBD2. CDR3 length equals 15 residues. Germline CDR1 is SGHDN and CDR2 is FVKESK. For the CDR3, the DNA is TGTGCCAGCAGCCAAGATCTAGCGGGAGACGTGGAGCTGTTGTTT. Protein sequence: CASSQDLAGDVELLF.

As concerns this clonotype: An end of the junction does not agree with germline; a read error may underlie this. The chain is built from TRBV19 and TRBJ1-2; 7 nucleotides agree with TRBD1. The CDR3 extends over 14 amino acids. Germline assignment: CDR1 LNHDA and CDR2 SQIVND (reference sequence). The CDR3 DNA sequence: TGTGCCTGTCTCGGGACAGCAGAGAACTATGGCTACATCTTC. Encoded protein: CACLGTAENYGYIF.

This clonotype was seen at least ten times. CDR3 coding DNA: TGTGCCAGCAGCTTAGATCTCCCCGGGACAGGGGGCTACGAGCAGTACTTC. Encoded protein: CASSLDLPGTGGYEQYF. The chain joins TRBV11-3 to TRBJ2-7, with 11 bases lining up with TRBD1. The CDR3 covers 17 residues. Looked up from germline, CDR1 is SGHNT and CDR2 is YENEEA. V lost 0 bases to trimming and J lost 3 bases; unmatched junction nucleotides: 7.

This clonotype was detected once. This may come from a read error, since a much larger clone is one base off. The CDR3 DNA reads TGCAGCGCGTCGACTAGCGGAGAAGGGACCCAGTACTTC. This translates into CSASTSGEGTQYF. The chain recombines TRBV29-1 with TRBJ2-5; 9 bases agree with TRBD2. Germline V gives CDR1 SQVTM, CDR2 ANQGSEA. The J segment lost 7 bases and the V segment lost 7 bases, leaving 10 bases of the junction unmatched. The CDR3 sequence is 13 residues long.

This clonotype was seen repeatedly, ten times or more. The chain has TRBV20-1 and TRBJ2-3; 7 bases are a match to TRBD2. Germline assignment: CDR1 DFQATT and CDR2 SNEGSKA (reference sequence). The trim removed 2 bases at V and 5 bases at J, leaving 10 bases unmatched. The CDR3 contains 15 residues. Here the CDR3 reads CSARPWSGEEDTQYF. Here the CDR3 DNA reads TGCAGTGCTAGACCCTGGAGCGGGGAGGAAGATACGCAGTATTTT.

This chain uses TRBV6-2 or TRBV6-3 with TRBJ2-3; D is ambiguous. Per germline, CDR1 MNHEY and CDR2 SVGEGT. The CDR3 is 13 residues long. V lost 6 bases and J 3 bases, leaving 10 bases between the germline ends. The CDR3 DNA reads TGTGCCAGCAGCCCCGCGATGACAGATACGCAGTATTTT. Translation gives CASSPAMTDTQYF.

This clonotype has a handful of counts. The chain carries TRBV28 and TRBJ2-2; D uncertain. Deletions cut 4 bases from V and 7 bases from J, with 7 bases between. Germline V gene data show CDR1 as MDHEN and CDR2 as SYDVKM. CDR3 length equals 12 residues. DNA for the CDR3: TGTGCCAGCAGTTCCTCCCACGGGGAGCTGTTTTTT. This encodes CASSSSHGELFF.

For this clonotype: It may be a read error: a sequence one base away is much more abundant. Since the CDR3 does not end with the conserved phenylalanine or tryptophan, this likely comes from a read error. The chain uses TRBV6-4 and TRBJ2-3; D is uncertain. The ends were cut back, 5 bases at V and 5 bases at J, with 14 bases in the middle. This CDR3 comprises 14 residues. Per the germline V gene, CDR1 is MRHNA and CDR2 is SNTAGT. CDR3 in amino acids: CASSNLPLGDTQYL. The DNA for the CDR3 is TGTGCCAGCAGTAACCTCCCCCTGGGAGATACGCAGTATCTT.

Notes on this clonotype: A much larger clone differs by one base, so this may be a read error. The CDR3 end shows no conserved phenylalanine or tryptophan, and so a read error is likely. This chain links TRBV4-3 with TRBJ2-3; TRBD1 matches at 9 bases. V lost 0 bases, J lost 3 bases, and 4 bases stayed unmatched. The germline gives CDR1 LGHNA, CDR2 YSLEER. The CDR3 loop spans 16 amino acids. Written as DNA, the CDR3 is TGCGCCAGCAGCCAAGACGTGGACAGGGGTACAGATACGCAGTATCTT. Translating it yields CASSQDVDRGTDTQYL.

This clonotype was detected ten times or more. The chain carries TRBV10-3 and TRBJ1-2; 10 bases match TRBD1. The CDR3 consists of 15 residues. The germline gives CDR1 ENHRY, CDR2 SYGVKD. After removal of 4 bases from V and 8 bases from J, the junction contained 10 bases not matched to a gene. DNA of the CDR3: TGTGCCATCAGTGGGACCGGGACAGGGGTTTACGGCTACACCTTC. Translation: CAISGTGTGVYGYTF.

About this clonotype itself: A much larger clone differs from this one at a single base, so this may be a read error. The CDR3 does not end in the conserved phenylalanine or tryptophan, so this is likely a read error. The chain couples TRBV9 to TRBJ2-2, with 8 positions matching TRBD1. The CDR3 loop spans 15 amino acids. V gave up 4 bases and J gave up 5 bases; unmatched junction bases: 7. Germline loops: CDR1 SGDLS, CDR2 YYNGEE. The CDR3 spells CASSPGGSLTGELFV. Written as DNA, the CDR3 is TGTGCCAGCAGCCCAGGGGGCTCGCTAACCGGGGAGCTGTTTGTT.

A note on this clonotype: Possible read error: a much larger clone is one base away. The DNA for the CDR3 is TGCGCCAGCAGCCGAGAATCGACTAGCCTCTACAGTGAGCAGTTCTTC. Its protein is CASSRESTSLYSEQFF. V gene TRBV4-1 combines with J gene TRBJ2-1, with TRBD2 matching 7 bases. This CDR3 is built from 16 residues. Germline V gives CDR1 MGHRA, CDR2 YSYEKL.

Many counts were recorded for this clonotype. This sequence joins TRBV12-3 or TRBV12-4 and TRBJ2-1, with 7 nucleotides matching TRBD1. Trimming removed 5 bases from V and 0 bases from J; junction bases left unmatched: 4. This CDR3 is built from 15 residues. Here the CDR3 reads CASSPHRGSYNEQFF. In DNA, the CDR3 is TGTGCCAGCAGTCCGCACAGGGGCTCCTACAATGAGCAGTTCTTC.